The clone carrying this T cell receptor beta chain was observed a handful of times. The table came from immunoSEQ multiplex PCR; TCRdb's copy has only in-frame clones and leaves some out. Found here are tens of thousands of clones, roughly 90% of them singletons; the top ten hold approximately 4.4%. This record comes from a study of T cell changes during pregnancy in multiple sclerosis. The clonotype was recovered from a female donor in good health, enrolled as a control in a pregnancy study. Source: peripheral blood, taken in the second trimester of pregnancy.

This CDR3 is CARSFGQGANEQYF. The CDR3 nucleotides are TGTGCCAGAAGTTTTGGACAGGGGGCGAACGAGCAGTACTTC. V and J are TRBV5-3 and TRBJ2-7; 11 bases fit TRBD1. TRBV5-3 is labeled an ORF, and its function is uncertain. This CDR3 is 14 amino acids long. V lost 5 bases and J lost 5; bases outside the gene matches: 6.